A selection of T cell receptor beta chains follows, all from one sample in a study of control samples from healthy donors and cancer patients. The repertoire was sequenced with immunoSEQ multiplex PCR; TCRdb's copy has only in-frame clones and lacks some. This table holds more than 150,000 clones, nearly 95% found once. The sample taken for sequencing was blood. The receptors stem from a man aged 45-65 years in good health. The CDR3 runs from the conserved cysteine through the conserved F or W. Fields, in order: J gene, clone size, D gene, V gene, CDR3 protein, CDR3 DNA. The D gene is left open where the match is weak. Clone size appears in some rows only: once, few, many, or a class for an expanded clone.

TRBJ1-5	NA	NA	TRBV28	CASSSGGNQPQHF	TGTGCCAGCAGTTCAGGGGGCAATCAGCCCCAGCATTTT
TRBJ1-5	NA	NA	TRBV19	CASSNTVYSNQPQHF	TGTGCCAGTAGTAATACAGTATATAGCAATCAGCCCCAGCATTTT
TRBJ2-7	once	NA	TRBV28	CASSRIPYEQYF	TGTGCCAGCAGCAGGATCCCCTACGAGCAGTACTTC
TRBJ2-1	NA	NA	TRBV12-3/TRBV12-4	CASRSGRGNEQFF	TGTGCCAGCAGGTCGGGACGGGGTAATGAGCAGTTCTTC
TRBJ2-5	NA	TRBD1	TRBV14	CASSRPGQVRQTQYF	TGTGCCAGCAGCCGCCCGGGACAGGTTAGGCAGACCCAGTACTTC
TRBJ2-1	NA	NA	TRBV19	CASSRRRNDEQFF	TGTGCCAGTAGTAGAAGACGGAATGATGAGCAGTTCTTC
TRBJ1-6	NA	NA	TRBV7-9	CASSGEGQVLHF	TGTGCCAGCAGCGGGGAGGGTCAAGTCCTCCACTTT
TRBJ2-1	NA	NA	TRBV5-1	CASSLRADEQFF	TGCGCCAGCAGCCTGAGGGCGGATGAGCAGTTCTTC
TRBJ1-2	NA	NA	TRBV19	CASKVSLGNQELYGYTF	TGTGCCAGTAAAGTTTCTTTGGGAAATCAGGAGCTCTATGGCTACACCTTC
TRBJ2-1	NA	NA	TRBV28	CASTRQSSYNEQFF	TGTGCCAGCACGAGACAAAGCTCCTACAATGAGCAGTTCTTC
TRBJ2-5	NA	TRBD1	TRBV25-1	CASSERQGETQYF	TGTGCCAGCAGTGAACGACAGGGAGAGACCCAGTACTTC
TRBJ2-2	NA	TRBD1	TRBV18	CASSPKTGANTGELFF	TGTGCCAGCTCGCCTAAGACAGGGGCCAACACCGGGGAGCTGTTTTTT
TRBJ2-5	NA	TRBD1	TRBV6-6	CASSRGQAHNQETQYF	TGTGCCAGCAGCCGCGGACAGGCTCATAACCAAGAGACCCAGTACTTC
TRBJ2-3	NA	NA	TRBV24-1	CATSDVGGDTQYF	TGTGCCACCAGTGATGTAGGGGGGGATACGCAGTATTTT
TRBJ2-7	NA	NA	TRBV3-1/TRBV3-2	CASSSPGSSYEQYF	TGTGCCAGCAGCTCACCCGGATCCTCCTACGAGCAGTACTTC
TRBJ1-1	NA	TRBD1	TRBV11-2	CASSSTGGRTEAFF	TGTGCCAGCAGCTCCACAGGGGGTCGGACTGAAGCTTTCTTT
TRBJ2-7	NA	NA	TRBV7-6	CASSLGPLGAYEQYF	TGTGCCAGCAGCTTAGGCCCCTTGGGGGCCTACGAGCAGTACTTC
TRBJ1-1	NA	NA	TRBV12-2	CASRPTGQGETEAFF	TGTGCAAGTCGCCCCACGGGACAGGGGGAGACTGAAGCTTTCTTT
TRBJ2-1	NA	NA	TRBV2	CASRTQRSPYNEQFF	TGTGCCAGCAGAACACAGCGTTCCCCCTACAATGAGCAGTTCTTC
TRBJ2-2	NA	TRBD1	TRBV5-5	CASSPQGAGTGELFF	TGTGCCAGCAGCCCACAGGGGGCCGGCACCGGGGAGCTGTTTTTT
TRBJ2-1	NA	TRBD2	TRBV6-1	CASSEGGAGVYYNEQFF	TGTGCCAGCAGTGAAGGCGGTGCGGGAGTATACTACAATGAGCAGTTCTTC
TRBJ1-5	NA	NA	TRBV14	CASRPIWGNQPQHF	TGTGCCAGTCGCCCCATTTGGGGCAATCAGCCCCAGCATTTT
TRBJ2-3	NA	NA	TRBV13	CASSYPQDWDTQYF	TGTGCCAGCAGCTACCCCCAGGACTGGGATACGCAGTATTTT
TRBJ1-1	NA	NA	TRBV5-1	CASQENTEAFF	TGCGCCAGCCAGGAGAACACTGAAGCTTTCTTT
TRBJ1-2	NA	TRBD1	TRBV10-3	CAITLQGAGYGYTF	TGTGCCATCACCTTACAGGGGGCCGGCTATGGCTACACCTTC
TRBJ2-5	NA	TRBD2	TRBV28	CASTHDLAGQETQYF	TGTGCCAGCACCCATGATCTAGCGGGACAAGAGACCCAGTACTTC
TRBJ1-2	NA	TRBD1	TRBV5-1	CASRNTGDGGYTF	TGCGCCAGCAGGAATACAGGGGATGGTGGCTACACCTTC
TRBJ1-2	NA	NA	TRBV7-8	CASSLAPGGRVYGYTF	TGTGCCAGCAGCTTAGCGCCCGGGGGCAGGGTCTATGGCTACACCTTC
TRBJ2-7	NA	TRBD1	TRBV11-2	CASSSPKGARSSYEQYF	TGTGCCAGCAGCTCCCCGAAGGGGGCGAGGAGCTCCTACGAGCAGTACTTC
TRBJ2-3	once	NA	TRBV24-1	CATSKTTLTDTQYF	TGTGCCACCTCTAAGACAACTCTCACAGATACGCAGTATTTT
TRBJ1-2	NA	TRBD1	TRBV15	CATSRDPGQNYGYTF	TGTGCCACCAGCAGAGATCCGGGACAGAACTATGGCTACACCTTC
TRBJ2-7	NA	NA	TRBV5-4	CASSSPGQAYEQYF	TGTGCCAGCAGCTCTCCGGGACAAGCTTACGAGCAGTACTTC
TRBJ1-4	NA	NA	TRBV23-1	CASSQWGGAEKLFF	TGCGCCAGCAGTCAGTGGGGGGGTGCTGAAAAACTGTTTTTT
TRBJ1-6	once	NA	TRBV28	CASSFPVAGGSSPLHF	TGTGCCAGCAGTTTCCCCGTGGCGGGGGGCAGTTCACCCCTCCACTTT
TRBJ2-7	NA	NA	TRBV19	CASSPTEGPYEQYF	TGTGCCAGTAGCCCCACGGAAGGGCCCTACGAGCAGTACTTC
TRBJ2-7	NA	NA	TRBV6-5	CASSPLGGSYEQYF	TGTGCCAGCAGCCCACTAGGAGGGTCCTACGAGCAGTACTTC
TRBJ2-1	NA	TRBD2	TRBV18	CASSPRQNSGRAPYNEQFF	TGTGCCAGCTCACCACGACAGAATAGCGGGAGGGCCCCCTACAATGAGCAGTTCTTC
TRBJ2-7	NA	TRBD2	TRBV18	CASSPPGGGSYEQYF	TGTGCCAGCTCACCACCCGGCGGGGGCTCCTACGAGCAGTACTTC
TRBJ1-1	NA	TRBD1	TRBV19	CASRRGQGNTEAFF	TGTGCCAGTAGAAGAGGACAGGGTAACACTGAAGCTTTCTTT
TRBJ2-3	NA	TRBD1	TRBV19	CASKDRGRLADTQYF	TGTGCCAGTAAAGACAGGGGGCGCCTAGCAGATACGCAGTATTTT
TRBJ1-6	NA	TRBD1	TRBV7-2	CASSLGQGRYNSPLHF	TGTGCCAGCAGCCTCGGACAGGGTCGCTATAATTCACCCCTCCACTTT
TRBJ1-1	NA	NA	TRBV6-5	CASRGGRGGEAFF	TGTGCCAGCAGAGGGGGACGGGGCGGTGAAGCTTTCTTT
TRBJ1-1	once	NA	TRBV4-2	CASSQDSPADEAFF	TGTGCCAGCAGCCAAGATTCCCCGGCAGATGAAGCTTTCTTT
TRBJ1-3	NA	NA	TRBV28	CASSLGSGNTIYF	TGTGCCAGCAGTTTAGGCTCTGGAAACACCATATATTTT
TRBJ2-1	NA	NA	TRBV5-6	CASSYLGEGDYNEQFF	TGTGCCAGCAGTTATCTGGGGGAGGGGGATTACAATGAGCAGTTCTTC
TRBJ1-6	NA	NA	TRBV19	CASSMVVTVNNSPLHF	TGTGCCAGTAGTATGGTGGTGACAGTGAACAATTCACCCCTCCACTTT
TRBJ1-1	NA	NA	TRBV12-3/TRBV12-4	CASSFGGLGEAFF	TGTGCCAGCAGTTTTGGGGGGTTGGGTGAAGCTTTCTTT
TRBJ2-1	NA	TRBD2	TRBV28	CASSPPLAGVDEQFF	TGTGCCAGCAGTCCACCACTAGCGGGGGTCGATGAGCAGTTCTTC
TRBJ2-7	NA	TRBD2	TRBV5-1	CASSPRAGGAYEQYF	TGCGCCAGCAGCCCCCGGGCGGGAGGGGCCTACGAGCAGTACTTC
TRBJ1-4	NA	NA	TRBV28	CASSLSLHEKLFF	TGTGCCAGCAGTTTATCTTTGCATGAAAAACTGTTTTTT
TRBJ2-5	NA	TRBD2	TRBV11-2	CASSWGGQETQYF	TGTGCCAGCAGCTGGGGGGGACAAGAGACCCAGTACTTC
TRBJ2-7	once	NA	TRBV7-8	CASSFPGTYEQYF	TGTGCCAGCAGCTTTCCGGGAACCTACGAGCAGTACTTC